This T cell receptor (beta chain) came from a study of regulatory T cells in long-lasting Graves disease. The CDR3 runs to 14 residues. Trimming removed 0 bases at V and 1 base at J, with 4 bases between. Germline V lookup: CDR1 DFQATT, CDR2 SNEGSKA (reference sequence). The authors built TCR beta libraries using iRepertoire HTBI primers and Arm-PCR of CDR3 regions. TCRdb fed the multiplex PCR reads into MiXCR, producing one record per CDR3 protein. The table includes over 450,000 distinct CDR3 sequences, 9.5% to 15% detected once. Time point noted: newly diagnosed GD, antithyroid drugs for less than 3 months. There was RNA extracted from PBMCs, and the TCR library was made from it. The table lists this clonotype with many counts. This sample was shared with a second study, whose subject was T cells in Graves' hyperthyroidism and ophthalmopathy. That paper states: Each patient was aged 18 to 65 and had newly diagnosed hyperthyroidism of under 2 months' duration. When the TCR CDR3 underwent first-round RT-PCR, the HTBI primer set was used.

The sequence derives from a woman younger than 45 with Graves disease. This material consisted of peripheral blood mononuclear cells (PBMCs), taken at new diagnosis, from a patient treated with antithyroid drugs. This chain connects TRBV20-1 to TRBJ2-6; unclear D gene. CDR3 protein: CSAREESGANVLTF. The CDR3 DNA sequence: TGCAGTGCTAGAGAGGAATCTGGGGCCAACGTCCTGACTTTC.